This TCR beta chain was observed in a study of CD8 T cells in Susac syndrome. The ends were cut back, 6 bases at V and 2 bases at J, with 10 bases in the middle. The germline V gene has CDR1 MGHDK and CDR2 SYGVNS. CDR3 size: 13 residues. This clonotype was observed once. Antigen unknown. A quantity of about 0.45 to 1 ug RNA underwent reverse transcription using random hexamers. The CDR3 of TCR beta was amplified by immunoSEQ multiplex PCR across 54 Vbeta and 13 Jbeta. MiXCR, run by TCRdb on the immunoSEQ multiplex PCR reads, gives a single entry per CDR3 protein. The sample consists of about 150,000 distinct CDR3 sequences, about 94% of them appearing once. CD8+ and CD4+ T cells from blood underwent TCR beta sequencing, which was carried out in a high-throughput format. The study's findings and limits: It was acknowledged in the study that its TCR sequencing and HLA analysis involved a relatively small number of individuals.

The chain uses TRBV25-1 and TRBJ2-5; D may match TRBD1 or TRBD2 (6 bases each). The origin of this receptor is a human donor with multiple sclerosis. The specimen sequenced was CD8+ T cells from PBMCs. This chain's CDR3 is CASRGGGQETQYF. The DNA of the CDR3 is TGTGCCAGCAGGGGGGGCGGACAAGAGACCCAGTACTTC.